This T cell receptor (beta chain) was recorded in a study of blood T cell repertoires in COVID-19 (TCRdb year 2020). Regarding the study in general: The collaborator samples originated in the United States, Italy and Spain and spanned the acute and convalescent phases of COVID-19. The prospective study material was composed of cDNA or gDNA derived from T cells, B-cell-depleted T cells, or PBMCs. Subjects who had been exposed to COVID-19, were actively infected with it, or had recovered from it provided the deeply sampled blood TCRbeta repertoires that made up the dataset. The repertoires were released in a freely available public database intended as a resource for research on the immune response to SARS-CoV-2. Samples were obtained from the ongoing ImmuneRACE study (first 160 participants) and from roughly 1,300 subjects provided by 6 global collaborators. Nearly every sample came with metadata listing a de-identified subject ID, COVID-19 status, age in years and sex. Where HLA class I and class II types were available, the types were taken from metadata supplied by the sample provider, not from assay-based typing. General study outcomes and caveats: How much clinical and demographic metadata was included differed by source and by participant, and the metadata was provided uncurated.

Whole blood was collected in K2EDTA tubes by collaborating institutions according to the institutions' own protocols. Collaborator samples were shipped for TCRbeta analysis as frozen whole blood, isolated PBMCs, or DNA extracted from either sample type. TCRbeta CDR3 regions were amplified from genomic DNA using the immunoSEQ Assay, a bias-controlled multiplex PCR. In the paper's pipeline: Nucleated cell counts per sample were estimated from amplification of reference gene primers within the assay. To quantify the absolute abundance of each unique TCRbeta CDR3 rearrangement, sequence reads were collapsed and filtered. For each sample, productive Simpson clonality was calculated as the square root of Simpson's diversity index across productive rearrangements. Not all clones reach the TCRdb copy of this immuneACCESS table, which keeps in-frame sequences only. Checked studies attribute under half of the gap to unresolved V genes and leave the rest unexplained. That table is the source of V, J and clone size, and D and trimming were worked out from the DNA. The sample table shows tens of thousands of clones, and roughly 84% are seen once. The ten largest clones add up to approximately 2.5% of the sample.

For this chain, trimming is 6 bases at the V end and 8 bases at the J end, and the number of junction bases without a gene match is 10. CDR1 SNHLY and CDR2 FYNNEI were looked up in the germline V gene. Including the terminal cysteine and phenylalanine, the CDR3 comprises 14 residues. Here the CDR3 DNA is all that survives: 42 bases in frame from base 1. Note on this clone: Its antigen is currently not known. The sample holds no much larger clone one base away, and base qualities are not on file.

The rearranged chain carries TRBV2 and TRBJ2-3; 8 junctional bases match TRBD1. Sequences were obtained from peripheral blood. The clonotype originates from a man of 80 years or more with active or convalescent COVID-19. The CDR3 in this case is CASRGTGGKGTQYF. Read as DNA, the sequence is TGTGCCAGCAGGGGGACAGGTGGAAAAGGTACGCAGTATTTT. Beyond the CDR3, the reference TRBV2 and TRBJ2-3 genes provide the residues; the full variable domain reads: EPEVTQTPSHQVTQMGQEVILRCVPISNHLYFYWYRQILGQKVEFLVSFYNNEISEKSEIFDDQFSVERPDGSNFTLKIRSTKLEDSAMYFCASRGTGGKGTQYFGPGTRLTVL.